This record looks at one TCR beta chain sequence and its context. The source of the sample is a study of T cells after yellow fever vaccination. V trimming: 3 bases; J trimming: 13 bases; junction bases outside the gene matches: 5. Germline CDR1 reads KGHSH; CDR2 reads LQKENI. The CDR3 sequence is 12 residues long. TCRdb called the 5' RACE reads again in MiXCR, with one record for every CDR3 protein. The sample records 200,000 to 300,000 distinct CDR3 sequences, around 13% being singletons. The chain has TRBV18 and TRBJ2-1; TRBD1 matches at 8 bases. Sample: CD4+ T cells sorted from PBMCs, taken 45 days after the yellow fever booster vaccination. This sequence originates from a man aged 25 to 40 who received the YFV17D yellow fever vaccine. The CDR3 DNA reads TGTGCCAGCTCACCGGACAGGGAGAGTCAGTTCTTC. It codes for CASSPDRESQFF.